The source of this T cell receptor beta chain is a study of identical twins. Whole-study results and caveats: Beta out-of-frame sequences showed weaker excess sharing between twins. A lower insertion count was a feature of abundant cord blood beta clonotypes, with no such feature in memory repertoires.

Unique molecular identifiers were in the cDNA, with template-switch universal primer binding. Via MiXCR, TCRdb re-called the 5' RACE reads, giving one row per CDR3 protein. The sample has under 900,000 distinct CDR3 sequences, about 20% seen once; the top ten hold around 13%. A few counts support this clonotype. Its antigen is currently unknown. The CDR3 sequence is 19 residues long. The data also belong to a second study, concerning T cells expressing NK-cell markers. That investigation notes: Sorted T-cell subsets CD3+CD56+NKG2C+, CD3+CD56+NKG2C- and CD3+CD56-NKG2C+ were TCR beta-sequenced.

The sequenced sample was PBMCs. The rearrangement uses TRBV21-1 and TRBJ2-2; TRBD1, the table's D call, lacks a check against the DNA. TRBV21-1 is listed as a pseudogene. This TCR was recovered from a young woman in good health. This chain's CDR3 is CASSKALGRDRENTGELFF. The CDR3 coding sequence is TGTGCCAGCAGCAAAGCGCTAGGTAGAGACAGGGAGAACACCGGGGAGCTGTTTTTT.